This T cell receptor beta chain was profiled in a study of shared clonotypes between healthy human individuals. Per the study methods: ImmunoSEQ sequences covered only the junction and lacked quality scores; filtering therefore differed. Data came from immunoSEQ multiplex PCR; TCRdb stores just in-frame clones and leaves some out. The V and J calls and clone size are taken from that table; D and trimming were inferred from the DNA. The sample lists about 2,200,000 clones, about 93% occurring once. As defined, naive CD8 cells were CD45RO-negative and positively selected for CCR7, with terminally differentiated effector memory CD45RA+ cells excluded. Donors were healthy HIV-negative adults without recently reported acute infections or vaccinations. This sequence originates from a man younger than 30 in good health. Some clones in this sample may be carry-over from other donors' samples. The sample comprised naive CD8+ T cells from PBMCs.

CDR3: CASSLGAGSMYEQYF. CDR3 coding DNA: TGTGCCAGCAGCTTAGGGGCAGGGTCGATGTACGAGCAGTACTTC. The gene calls are TRBV11-2 and TRBJ2-7; a possible D gene is TRBD1 (5 bases). The CDR3 is made up of 15 amino acids. With 1 base removed from V and 4 bases from J, the gap between germline ends came to 14 bases. Germline V lookup: CDR1 SGHAT, CDR2 FQNNGV.